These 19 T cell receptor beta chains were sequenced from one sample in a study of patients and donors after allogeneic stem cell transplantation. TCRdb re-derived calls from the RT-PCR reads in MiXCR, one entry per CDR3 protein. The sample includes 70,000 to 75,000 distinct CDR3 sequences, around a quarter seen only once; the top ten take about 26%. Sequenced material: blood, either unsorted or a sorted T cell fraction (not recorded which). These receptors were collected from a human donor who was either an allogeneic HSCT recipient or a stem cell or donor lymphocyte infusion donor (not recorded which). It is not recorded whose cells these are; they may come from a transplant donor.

CDR3 sequence (DNA): TGTGCCAGCAGTTACGGAAACAGGGGGAACACTGAAGCTTTCTTT. Amino acids: CASSYGNRGNTEAFF. The chain joins TRBV6-2 or TRBV6-3 to TRBJ1-1; TRBD1 aligns across 7 bases. The V gene end was trimmed by 2 bases and the J gene end by 1 base; junction bases not matched to a gene: 4. Germline assignment: CDR1 MNHEY and CDR2 SVGEGT. The CDR3 is 15 residues long.

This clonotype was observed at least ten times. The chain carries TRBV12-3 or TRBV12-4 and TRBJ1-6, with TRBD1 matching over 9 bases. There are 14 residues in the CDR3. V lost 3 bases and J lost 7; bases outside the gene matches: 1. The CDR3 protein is CASSFGQGNSPLHF. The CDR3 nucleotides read TGTGCCAGCAGTTTCGGACAGGGGAATTCACCCCTCCACTTT.

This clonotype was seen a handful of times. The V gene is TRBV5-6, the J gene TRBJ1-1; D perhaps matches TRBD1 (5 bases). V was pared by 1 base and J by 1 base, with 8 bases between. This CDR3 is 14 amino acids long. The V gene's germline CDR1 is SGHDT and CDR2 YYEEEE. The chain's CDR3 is CASSLPGTNTEAFF. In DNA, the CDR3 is TGTGCCAGCAGCTTGCCAGGGACGAACACTGAAGCTTTCTTT.

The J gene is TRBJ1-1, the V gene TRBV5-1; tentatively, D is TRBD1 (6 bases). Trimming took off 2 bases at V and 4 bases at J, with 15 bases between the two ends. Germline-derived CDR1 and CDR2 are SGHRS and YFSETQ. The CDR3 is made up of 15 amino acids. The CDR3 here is CASSLSRQDPTEAFF. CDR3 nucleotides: TGCGCCAGCAGCTTATCTAGACAGGACCCCACTGAAGCTTTCTTT.

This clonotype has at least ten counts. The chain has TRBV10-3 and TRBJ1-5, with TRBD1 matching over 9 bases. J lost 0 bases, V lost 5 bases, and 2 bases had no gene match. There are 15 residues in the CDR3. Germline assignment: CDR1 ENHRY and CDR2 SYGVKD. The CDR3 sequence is CAISPGQGSNQPQHF. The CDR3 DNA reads TGTGCCATCAGTCCGGGACAGGGTAGCAATCAGCCCCAGCATTTT.

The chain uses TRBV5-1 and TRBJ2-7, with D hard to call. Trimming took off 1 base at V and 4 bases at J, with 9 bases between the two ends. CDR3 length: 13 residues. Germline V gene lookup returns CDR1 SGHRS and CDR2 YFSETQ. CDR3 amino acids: CASSLKRGYEQYF. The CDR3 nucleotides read TGCGCCAGCAGCTTGAAGCGAGGTTACGAGCAGTACTTC.

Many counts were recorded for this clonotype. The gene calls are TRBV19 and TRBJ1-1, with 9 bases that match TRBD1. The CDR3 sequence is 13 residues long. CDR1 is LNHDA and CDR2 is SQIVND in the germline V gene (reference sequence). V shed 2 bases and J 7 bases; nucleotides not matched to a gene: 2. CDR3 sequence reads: CASSIWTGDEAFF. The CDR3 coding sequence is TGTGCCAGTAGTATATGGACAGGGGATGAAGCTTTCTTT.

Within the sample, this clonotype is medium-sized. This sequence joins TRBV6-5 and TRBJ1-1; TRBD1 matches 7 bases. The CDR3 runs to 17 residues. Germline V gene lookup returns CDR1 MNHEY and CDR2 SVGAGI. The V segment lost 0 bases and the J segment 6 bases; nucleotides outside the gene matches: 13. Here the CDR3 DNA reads TGTGCCAGCAGTTACTCAACAGGGGCGAGACTCGGGGCTGAAGCTTTCTTT. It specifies CASSYSTGARLGAEAFF.

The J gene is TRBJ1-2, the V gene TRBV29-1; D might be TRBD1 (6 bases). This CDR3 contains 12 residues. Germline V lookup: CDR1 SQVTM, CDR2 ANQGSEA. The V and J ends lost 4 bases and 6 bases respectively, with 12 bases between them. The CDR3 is CSVVWGQDGYTF. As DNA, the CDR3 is TGCAGCGTTGTATGGGGGCAGGATGGCTACACCTTC.

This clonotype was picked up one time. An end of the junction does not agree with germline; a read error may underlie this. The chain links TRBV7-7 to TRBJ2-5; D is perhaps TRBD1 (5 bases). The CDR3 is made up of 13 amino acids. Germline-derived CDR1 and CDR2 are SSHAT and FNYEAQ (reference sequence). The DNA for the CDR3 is TGTGCTAGCAGCGAGGACATACAAGAGACCCAGTACTTC. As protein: CASSEDIQETQYF.

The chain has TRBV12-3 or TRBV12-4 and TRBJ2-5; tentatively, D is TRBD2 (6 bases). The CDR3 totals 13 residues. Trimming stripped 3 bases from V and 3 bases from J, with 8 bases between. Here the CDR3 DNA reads TGTGCCAGCAGTTTTCGGGGGAAAGAGACCCAGTACTTC. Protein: CASSFRGKETQYF.

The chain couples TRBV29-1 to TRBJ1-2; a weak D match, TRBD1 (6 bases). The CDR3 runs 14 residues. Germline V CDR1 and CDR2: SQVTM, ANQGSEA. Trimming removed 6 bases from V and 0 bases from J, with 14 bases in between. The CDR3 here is CSVFGTPTNYGYTF. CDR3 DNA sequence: TGCAGCGTCTTCGGGACACCGACTAACTATGGCTACACCTTC.

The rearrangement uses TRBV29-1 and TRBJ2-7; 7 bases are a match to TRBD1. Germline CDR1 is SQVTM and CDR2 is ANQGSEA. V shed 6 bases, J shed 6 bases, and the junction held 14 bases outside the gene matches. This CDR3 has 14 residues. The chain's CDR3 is CSVNQGVSPGEQYF. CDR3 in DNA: TGCAGCGTGAACCAGGGGGTCTCCCCCGGCGAGCAGTACTTC.

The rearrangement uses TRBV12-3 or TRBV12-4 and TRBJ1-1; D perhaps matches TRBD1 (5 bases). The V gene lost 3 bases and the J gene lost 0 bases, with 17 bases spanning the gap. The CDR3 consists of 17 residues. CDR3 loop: CASSLELGTFMNTEAFF. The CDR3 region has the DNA TGTGCCAGCAGTTTGGAATTAGGGACTTTCATGAACACTGAAGCTTTCTTT.

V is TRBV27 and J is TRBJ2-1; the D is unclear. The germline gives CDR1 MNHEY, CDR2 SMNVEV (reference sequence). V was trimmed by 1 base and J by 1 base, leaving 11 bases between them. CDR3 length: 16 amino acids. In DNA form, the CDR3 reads TGTGCCAGCAGTTTATTCAGTTTCGTATCCTACAATGAGCAGTTCTTC. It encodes CASSLFSFVSYNEQFF.

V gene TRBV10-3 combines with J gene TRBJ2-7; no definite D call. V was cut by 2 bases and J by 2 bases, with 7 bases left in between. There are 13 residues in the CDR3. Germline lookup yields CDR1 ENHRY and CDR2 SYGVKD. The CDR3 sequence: CAISETLTYEQYF. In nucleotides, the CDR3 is TGTGCCATCAGTGAGACCCTCACCTACGAGCAGTACTTC.

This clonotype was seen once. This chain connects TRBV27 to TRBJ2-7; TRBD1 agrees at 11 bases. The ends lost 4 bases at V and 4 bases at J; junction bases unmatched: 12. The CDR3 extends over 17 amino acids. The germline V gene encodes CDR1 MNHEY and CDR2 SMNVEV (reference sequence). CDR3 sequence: CASSSPPRDRGGYEQYF. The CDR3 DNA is TGTGCCAGCAGTTCCCCACCCCGGGACAGGGGGGGTTACGAGCAGTACTTC.

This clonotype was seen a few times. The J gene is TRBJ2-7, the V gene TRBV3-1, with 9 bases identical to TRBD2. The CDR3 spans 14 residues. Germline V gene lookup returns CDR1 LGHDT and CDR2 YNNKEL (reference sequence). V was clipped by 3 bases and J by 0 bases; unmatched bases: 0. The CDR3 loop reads CASSHSGSSYEQYF. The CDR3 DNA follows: TGTGCCAGCAGCCATAGCGGGAGCTCCTACGAGCAGTACTTC.

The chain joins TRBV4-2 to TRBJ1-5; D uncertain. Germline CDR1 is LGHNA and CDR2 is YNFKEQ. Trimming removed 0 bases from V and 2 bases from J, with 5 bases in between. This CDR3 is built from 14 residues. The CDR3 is CASSQDGRNQPQHF. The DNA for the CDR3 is TGTGCCAGCAGCCAAGATGGGCGCAATCAGCCCCAGCATTTT.